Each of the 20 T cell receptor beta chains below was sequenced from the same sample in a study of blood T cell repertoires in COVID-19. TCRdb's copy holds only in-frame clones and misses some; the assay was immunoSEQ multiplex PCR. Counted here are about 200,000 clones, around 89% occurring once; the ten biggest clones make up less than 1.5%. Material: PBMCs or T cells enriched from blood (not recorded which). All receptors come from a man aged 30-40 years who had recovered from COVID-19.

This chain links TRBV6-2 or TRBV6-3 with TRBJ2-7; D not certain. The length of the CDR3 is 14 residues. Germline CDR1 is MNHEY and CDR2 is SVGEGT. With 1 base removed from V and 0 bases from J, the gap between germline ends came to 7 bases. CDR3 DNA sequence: TGTGCCAGCAGTTACTTGGTCAGCTCCTACGAGCAGTACTTC. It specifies CASSYLVSSYEQYF.

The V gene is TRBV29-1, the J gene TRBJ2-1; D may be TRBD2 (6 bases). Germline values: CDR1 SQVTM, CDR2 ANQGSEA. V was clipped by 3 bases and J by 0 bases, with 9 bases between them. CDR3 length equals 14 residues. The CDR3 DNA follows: TGCAGCGTTGAGGAAGCGGGCTCCTACAATGAGCAGTTCTTC. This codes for CSVEEAGSYNEQFF.

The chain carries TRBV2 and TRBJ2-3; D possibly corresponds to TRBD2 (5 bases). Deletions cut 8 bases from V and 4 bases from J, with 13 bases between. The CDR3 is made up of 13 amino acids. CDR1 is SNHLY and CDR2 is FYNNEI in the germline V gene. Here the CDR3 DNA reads TGTGCCAGCCGAGAGGGCTGGTCAGATACGCAGTATTTT. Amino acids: CASREGWSDTQYF.

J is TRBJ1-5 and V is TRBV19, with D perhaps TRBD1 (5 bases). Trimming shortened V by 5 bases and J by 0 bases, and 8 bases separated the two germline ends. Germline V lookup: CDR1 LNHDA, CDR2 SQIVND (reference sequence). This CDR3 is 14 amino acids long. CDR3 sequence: CASSHDSSNQPQHF. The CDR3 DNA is TGTGCCAGTAGTCACGACAGTAGCAATCAGCCCCAGCATTTT.

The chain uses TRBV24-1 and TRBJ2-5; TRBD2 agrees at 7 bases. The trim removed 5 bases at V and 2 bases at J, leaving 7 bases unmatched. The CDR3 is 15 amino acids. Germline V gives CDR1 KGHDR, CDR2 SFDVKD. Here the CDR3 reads CATSVGGTGQETQYF. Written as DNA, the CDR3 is TGTGCCACCAGTGTGGGGGGGACGGGGCAAGAGACCCAGTACTTC.

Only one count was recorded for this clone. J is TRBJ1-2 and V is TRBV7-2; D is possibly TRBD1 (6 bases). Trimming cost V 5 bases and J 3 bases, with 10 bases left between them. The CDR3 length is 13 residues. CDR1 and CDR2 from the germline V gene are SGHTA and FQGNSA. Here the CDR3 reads CASSPGTYYGYTF. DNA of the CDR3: TGTGCCAGCAGCCCCGGGACATACTATGGCTACACCTTC. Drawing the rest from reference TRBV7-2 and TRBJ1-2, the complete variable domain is GAGVSQSPSNKVTEKGKDVELRCDPISGHTALYWYRQSLGQGLEFLIYFQGNSAPDKSGLPSDRFSAERTGGSVSTLTIQRTQQEDSAVYLCASSPGTYYGYTFGSGTRLTVV.

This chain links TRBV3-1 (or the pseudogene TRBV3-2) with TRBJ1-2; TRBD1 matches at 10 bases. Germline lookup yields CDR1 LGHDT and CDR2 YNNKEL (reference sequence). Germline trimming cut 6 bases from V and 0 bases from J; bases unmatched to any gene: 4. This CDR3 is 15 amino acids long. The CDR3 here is CASSFGQGANYGYTF. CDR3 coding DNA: TGTGCCAGCAGTTTCGGACAGGGGGCTAACTATGGCTACACCTTC.

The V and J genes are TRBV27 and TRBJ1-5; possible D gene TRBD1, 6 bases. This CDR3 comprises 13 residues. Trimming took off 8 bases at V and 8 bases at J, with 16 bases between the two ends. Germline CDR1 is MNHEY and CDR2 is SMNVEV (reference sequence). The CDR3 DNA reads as TGTGCCAGCCGGAACAGGGTTATGGAGCCCCAGCATTTT. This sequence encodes CASRNRVMEPQHF.

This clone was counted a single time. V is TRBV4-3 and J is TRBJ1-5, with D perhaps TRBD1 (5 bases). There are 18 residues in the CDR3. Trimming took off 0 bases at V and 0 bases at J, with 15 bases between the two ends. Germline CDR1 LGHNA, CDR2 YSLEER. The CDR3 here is CASSQDLAGLDSNQPQHF. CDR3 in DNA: TGCGCCAGCAGCCAAGATCTTGCGGGACTCGATAGCAATCAGCCCCAGCATTTT.

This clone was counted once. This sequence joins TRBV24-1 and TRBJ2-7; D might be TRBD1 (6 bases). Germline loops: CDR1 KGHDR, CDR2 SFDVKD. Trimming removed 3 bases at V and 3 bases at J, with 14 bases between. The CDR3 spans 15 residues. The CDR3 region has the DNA TGTGCCACCAGTGATCCCCAGGGGTCGTTCTACGAGCAGTACTTC. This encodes CATSDPQGSFYEQYF.

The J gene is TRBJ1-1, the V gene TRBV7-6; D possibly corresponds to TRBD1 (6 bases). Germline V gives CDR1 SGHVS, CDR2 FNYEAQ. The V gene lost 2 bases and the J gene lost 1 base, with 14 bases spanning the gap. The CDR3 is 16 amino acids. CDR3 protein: CASSLKGSGANTEAFF. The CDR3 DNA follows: TGTGCCAGCAGCTTAAAGGGGTCAGGGGCGAACACTGAAGCTTTCTTT.

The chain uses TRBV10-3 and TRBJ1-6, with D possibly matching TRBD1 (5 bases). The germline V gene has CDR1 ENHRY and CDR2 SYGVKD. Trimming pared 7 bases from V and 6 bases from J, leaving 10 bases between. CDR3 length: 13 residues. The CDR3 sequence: CAITRQTNSPLHF. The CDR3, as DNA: TGTGCCATCACTCGACAGACTAATTCACCCCTCCACTTT.

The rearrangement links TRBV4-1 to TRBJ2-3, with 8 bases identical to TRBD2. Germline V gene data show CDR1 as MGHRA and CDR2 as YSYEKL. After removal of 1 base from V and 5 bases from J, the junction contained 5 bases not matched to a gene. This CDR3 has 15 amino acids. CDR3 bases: TGCGCCAGCAGCCAAGCGGGGGGGCAGAAAGATACGCAGTATTTT. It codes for CASSQAGGQKDTQYF.

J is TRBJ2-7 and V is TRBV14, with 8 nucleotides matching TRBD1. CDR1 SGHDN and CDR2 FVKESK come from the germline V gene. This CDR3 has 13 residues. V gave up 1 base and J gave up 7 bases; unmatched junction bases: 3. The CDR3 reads CASSQVTGGEQYF. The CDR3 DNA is TGTGCCAGCAGCCAAGTAACAGGGGGTGAGCAGTACTTC.

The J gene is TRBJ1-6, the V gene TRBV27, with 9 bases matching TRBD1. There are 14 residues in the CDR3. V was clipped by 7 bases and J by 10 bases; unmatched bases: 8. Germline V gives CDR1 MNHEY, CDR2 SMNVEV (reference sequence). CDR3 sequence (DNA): TGTGCCAGCAAACCGGGACAGGGTCCCTCACCCCTCCACTTT. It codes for CASKPGQGPSPLHF.

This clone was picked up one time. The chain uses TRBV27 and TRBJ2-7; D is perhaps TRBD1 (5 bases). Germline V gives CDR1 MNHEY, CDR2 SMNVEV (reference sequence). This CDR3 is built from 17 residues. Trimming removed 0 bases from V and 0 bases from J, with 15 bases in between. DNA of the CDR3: TGTGCCAGCAGTTTATCGATTGGACACTCGAGCTCCTACGAGCAGTACTTC. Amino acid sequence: CASSLSIGHSSSYEQYF.

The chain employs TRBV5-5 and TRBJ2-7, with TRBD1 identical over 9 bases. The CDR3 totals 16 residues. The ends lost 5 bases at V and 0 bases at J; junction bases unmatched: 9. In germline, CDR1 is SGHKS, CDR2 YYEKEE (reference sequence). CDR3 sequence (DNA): TGTGCCAGCAGATACTCCGGGACAGGGAGCTCCTACGAGCAGTACTTC. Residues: CASRYSGTGSSYEQYF.

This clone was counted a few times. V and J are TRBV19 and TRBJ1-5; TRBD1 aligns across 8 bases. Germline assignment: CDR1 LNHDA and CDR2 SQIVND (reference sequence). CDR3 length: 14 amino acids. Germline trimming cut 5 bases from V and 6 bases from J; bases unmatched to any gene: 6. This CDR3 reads CASSVGQGGQPQHF. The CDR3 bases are TGTGCCAGTAGTGTCGGACAGGGCGGTCAGCCCCAGCATTTT.

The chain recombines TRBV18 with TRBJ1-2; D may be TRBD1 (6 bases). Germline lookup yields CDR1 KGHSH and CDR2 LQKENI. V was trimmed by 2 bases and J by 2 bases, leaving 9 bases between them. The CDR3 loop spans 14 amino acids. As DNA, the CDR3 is TGTGCCAGCTCACCAGGGACACAAAACTATGGCTACACCTTC. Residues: CASSPGTQNYGYTF. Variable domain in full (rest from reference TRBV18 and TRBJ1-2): NAGVMQNPRHLVRRRGQEARLRCSPMKGHSHVYWYRQLPEEGLKFMVYLQKENIIDESGMPKERFSAEFPKEGPSILRIQQVVRGDSAAYFCASSPGTQNYGYTFGSGTRLTVV.

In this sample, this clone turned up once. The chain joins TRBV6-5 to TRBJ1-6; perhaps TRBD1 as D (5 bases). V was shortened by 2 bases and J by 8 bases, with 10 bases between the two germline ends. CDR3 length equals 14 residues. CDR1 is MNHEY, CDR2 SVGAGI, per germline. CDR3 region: CASSYLTQDSPLHF. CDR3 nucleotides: TGTGCCAGCAGTTACCTTACACAGGATTCACCCCTCCACTTT.